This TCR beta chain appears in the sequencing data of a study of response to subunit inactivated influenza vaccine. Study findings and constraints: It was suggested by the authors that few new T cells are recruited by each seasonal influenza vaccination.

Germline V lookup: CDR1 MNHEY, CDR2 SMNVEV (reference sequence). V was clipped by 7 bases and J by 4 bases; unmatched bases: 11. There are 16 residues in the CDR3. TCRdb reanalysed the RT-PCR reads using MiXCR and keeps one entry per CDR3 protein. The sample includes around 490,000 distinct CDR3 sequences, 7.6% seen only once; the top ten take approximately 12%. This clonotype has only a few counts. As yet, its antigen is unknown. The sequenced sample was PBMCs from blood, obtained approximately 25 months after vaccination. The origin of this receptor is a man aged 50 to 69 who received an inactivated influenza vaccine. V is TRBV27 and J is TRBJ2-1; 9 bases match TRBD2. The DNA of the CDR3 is TGTGCCAGCACCCTGAGAGCGGGGGGTCAGTACAATGAGCAGTTCTTC. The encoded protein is CASTLRAGGQYNEQFF.